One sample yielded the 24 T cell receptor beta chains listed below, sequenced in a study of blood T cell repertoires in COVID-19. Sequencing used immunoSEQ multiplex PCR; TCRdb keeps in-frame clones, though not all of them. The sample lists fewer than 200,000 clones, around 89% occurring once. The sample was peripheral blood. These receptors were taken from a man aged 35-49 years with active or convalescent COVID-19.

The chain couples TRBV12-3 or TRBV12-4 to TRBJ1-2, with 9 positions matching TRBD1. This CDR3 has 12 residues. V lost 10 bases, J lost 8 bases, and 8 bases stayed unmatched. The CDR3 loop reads CATVRGTGGYTF. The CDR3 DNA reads TGTGCCACAGTTCGGGGGACAGGGGGCTACACCTTC.

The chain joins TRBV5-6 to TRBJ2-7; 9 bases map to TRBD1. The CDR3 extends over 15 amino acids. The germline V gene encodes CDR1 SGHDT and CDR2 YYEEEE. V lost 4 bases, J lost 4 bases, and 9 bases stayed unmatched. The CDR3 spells CASSLGGTGLYEQYF. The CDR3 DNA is TGTGCCAGCAGCCTGGGGGGGACAGGGCTGTACGAGCAGTACTTC.

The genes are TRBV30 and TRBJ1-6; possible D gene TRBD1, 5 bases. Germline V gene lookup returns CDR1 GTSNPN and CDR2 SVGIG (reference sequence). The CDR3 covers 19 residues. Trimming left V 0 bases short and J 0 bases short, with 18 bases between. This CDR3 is CAWSVAGNTLSSYNSPLHF. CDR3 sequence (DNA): TGTGCCTGGAGTGTAGCAGGGAATACCTTGAGCTCCTATAATTCACCCCTCCACTTT.

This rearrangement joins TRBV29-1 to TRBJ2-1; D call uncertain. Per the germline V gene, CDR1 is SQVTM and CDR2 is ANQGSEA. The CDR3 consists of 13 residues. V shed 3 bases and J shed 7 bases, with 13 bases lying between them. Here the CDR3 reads CSVDHAKKNEQFF. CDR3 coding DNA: TGCAGCGTTGACCACGCTAAGAAGAATGAGCAGTTCTTC.

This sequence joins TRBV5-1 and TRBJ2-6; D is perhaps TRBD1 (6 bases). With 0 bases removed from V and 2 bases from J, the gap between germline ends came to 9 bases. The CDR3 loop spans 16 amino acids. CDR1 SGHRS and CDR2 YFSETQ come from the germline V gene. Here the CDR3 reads CASSLATGTGANVLTF. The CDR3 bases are TGCGCCAGCAGCTTGGCGACAGGCACTGGGGCCAACGTCCTGACTTTC.

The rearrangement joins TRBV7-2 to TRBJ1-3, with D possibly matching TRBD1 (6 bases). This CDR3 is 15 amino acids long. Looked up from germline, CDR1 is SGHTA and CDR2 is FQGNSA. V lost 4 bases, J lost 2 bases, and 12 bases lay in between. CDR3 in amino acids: CASSSDRRTGNTIYF. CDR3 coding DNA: TGTGCCAGCAGCTCAGACAGGCGTACTGGAAACACCATATATTTT. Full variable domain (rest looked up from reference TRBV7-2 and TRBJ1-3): GAGVSQSPSNKVTEKGKDVELRCDPISGHTALYWYRQSLGQGLEFLIYFQGNSAPDKSGLPSDRFSAERTGGSVSTLTIQRTQQEDSAVYLCASSSDRRTGNTIYFGEGSWLTVV.

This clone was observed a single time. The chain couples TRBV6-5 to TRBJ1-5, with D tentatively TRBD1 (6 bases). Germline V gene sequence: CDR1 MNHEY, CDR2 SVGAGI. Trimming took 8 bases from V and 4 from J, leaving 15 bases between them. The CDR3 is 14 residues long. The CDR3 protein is CASRQGLGNQPQHF. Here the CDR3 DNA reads TGTGCCAGCCGGCAGGGGCTGGGGAATCAGCCCCAGCATTTT.

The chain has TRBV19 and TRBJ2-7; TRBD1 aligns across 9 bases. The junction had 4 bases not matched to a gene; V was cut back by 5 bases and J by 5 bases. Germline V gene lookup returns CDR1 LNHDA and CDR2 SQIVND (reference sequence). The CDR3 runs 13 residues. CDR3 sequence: CASSQGQGNEQYF. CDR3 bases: TGTGCCAGTAGTCAAGGACAGGGGAACGAGCAGTACTTC. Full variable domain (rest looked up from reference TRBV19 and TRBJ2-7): DGGITQSPKYLFRKEGQNVTLSCEQNLNHDAMYWYRQDPGQGLRLIYYSQIVNDFQKGDIAEGYSVSREKKESFPLTVTSAQKNPTAFYLCASSQGQGNEQYFGPGTRLTVT.

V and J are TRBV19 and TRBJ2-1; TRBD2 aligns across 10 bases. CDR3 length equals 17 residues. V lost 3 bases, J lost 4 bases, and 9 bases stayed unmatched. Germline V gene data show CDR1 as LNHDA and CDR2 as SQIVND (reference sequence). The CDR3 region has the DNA TGTGCCAGTAGTATTTCGGCTAGCGGGGGCCTATACAATGAGCAGTTCTTC. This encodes CASSISASGGLYNEQFF.

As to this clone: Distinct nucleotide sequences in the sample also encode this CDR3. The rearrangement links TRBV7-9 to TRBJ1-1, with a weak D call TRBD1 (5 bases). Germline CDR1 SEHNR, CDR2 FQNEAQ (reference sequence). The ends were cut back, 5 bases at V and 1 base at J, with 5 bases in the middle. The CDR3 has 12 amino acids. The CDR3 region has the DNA TGTGCCAGCAGCGGACAGAACACTGAAGCTTTCTTT. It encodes CASSGQNTEAFF.

This CDR3 reads CASADRGGGQPQHF. CDR3 nucleotide sequence: TGTGCCAGCGCTGACAGGGGAGGCGGTCAGCCCCAGCATTTT. The V call is TRBV3-1 (or the pseudogene TRBV3-2), the J call TRBJ1-5; 8 bases align to TRBD1. Unmatched junction bases numbered 9, after V lost 8 bases and J lost 6 bases. The germline gives CDR1 LGHDT, CDR2 YNNKEL (reference sequence). This CDR3 has 14 amino acids.

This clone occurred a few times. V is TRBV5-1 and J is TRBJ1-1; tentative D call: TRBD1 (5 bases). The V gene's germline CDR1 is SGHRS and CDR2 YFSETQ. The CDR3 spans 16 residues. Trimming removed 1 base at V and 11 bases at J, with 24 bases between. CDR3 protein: CASSLRPGSGAVGAFF. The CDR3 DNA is TGCGCCAGCAGCTTGCGGCCAGGGTCAGGCGCGGTTGGGGCTTTCTTT. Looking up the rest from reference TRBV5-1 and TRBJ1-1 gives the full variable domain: KAGVTQTPRYLIKTRGQQVTLSCSPISGHRSVSWYQQTPGQGLQFLFEYFSETQRNKGNFPGRFSGRQFSNSRSEMNVSTLELGDSALYLCASSLRPGSGAVGAFFGQGTRLTVV.

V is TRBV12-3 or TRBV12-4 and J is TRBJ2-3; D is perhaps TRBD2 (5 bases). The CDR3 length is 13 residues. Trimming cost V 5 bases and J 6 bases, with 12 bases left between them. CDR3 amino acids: CASSILARDTQYF. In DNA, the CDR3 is TGTGCCAGCAGTATCCTAGCTAGGGATACGCAGTATTTT.

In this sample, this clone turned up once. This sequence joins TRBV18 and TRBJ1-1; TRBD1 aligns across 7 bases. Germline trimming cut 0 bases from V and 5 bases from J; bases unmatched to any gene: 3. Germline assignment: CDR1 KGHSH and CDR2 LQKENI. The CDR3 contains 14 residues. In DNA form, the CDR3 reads TGTGCCAGCTCACCACCCCCGACAGGGACTGAAGCTTTCTTT. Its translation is CASSPPPTGTEAFF.

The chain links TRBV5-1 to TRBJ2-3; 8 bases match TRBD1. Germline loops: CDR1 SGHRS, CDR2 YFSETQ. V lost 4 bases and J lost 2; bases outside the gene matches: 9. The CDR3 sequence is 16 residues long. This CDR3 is CASSARDRSSTDTQYF. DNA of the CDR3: TGCGCCAGCAGCGCCAGGGACAGGTCCTCCACAGATACGCAGTATTTT.

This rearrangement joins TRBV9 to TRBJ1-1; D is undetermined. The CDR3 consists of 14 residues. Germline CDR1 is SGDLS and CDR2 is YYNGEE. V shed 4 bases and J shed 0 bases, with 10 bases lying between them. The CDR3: CASSPTSMNTEAFF. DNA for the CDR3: TGTGCCAGCAGCCCAACGAGCATGAACACTGAAGCTTTCTTT.

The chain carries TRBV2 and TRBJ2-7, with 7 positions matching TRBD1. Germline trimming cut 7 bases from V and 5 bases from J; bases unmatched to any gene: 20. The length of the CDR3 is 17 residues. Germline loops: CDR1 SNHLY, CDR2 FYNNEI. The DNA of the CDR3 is TGTGCCAGCACCGACACCCCCACTTCGACAGGGACGGACGAGCAGTACTTC. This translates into CASTDTPTSTGTDEQYF.

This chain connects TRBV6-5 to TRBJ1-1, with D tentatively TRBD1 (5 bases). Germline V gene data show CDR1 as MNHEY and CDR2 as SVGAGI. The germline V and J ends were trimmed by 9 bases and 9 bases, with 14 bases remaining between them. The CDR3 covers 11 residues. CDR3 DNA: TGTGCCAGTTCAGACAGAGCCCAAGCTTTCTTT. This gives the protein CASSDRAQAFF.

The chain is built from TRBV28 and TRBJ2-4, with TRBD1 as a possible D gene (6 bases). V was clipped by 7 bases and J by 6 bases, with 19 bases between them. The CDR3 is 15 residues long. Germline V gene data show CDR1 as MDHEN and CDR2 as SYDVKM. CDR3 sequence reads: CASMSGRQVGNIQYF. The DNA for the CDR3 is TGTGCCAGCATGTCGGGGAGACAGGTGGGAAACATTCAGTACTTC.

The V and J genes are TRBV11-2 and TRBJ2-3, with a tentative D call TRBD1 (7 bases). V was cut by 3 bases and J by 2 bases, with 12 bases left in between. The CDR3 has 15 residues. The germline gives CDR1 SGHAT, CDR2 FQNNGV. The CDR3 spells CASSFRGTDTDTQYF. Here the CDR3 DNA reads TGTGCCAGCAGCTTCCGGGGGACAGACACAGATACGCAGTATTTT.

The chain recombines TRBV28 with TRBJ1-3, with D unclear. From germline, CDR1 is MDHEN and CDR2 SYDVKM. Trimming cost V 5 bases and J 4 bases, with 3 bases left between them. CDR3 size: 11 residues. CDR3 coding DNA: TGTGCCAGCAGTCTAGGAAACACCATATATTTT. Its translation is CASSLGNTIYF.

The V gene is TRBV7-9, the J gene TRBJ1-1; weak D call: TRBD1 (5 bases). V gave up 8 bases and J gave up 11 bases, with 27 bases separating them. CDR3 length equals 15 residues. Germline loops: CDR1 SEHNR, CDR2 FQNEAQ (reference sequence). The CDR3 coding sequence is TGTGCCAGCGACAGCTTTGTGGACCCTCCTCTAGGGGCTTTCTTT. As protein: CASDSFVDPPLGAFF.

The CDR3 reads CASSPSGQGSGNTIYF. In nucleotides, the CDR3 is TGTGCCAGCAGTCCATCGGGACAGGGCTCTGGAAACACCATATATTTT. The chain links TRBV28 to TRBJ1-3; TRBD1 aligns across 9 bases. Germline loops: CDR1 MDHEN, CDR2 SYDVKM. Trimming at V came to 5 bases and at J to 0 bases, leaving 5 bases not matched to a gene. The length of the CDR3 is 16 residues.

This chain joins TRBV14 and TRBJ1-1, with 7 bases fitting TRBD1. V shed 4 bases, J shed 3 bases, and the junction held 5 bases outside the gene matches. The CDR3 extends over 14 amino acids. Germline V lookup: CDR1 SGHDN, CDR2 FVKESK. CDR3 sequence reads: CASSLQGTYTEAFF. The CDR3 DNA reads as TGTGCCAGCAGCCTACAGGGGACGTACACTGAAGCTTTCTTT.